This entry concerns a single T cell receptor beta chain. This record belongs to a study of T cell responses to AZD1222 COVID-19 vaccine. The CDR3 totals 16 residues. V lost 1 base and J lost 2, with 14 bases in between. The germline gives CDR1 MGHDK, CDR2 SYGVNS. Some clones are missing from TCRdb's copy, which holds only in-frame ones; the method was immunoSEQ multiplex PCR. This sample has around 110,000 clones, with roughly 88% found just once. The input for sequencing was peripheral blood, taken on day 0 of MenACWY control vaccination. The receptor comes from an adult in good health. This chain joins TRBV25-1 and TRBJ2-5; no definite D call. Here the CDR3 DNA reads TGTGCCAGCAGTGAATTAGGGCTTAGATCTCAAGAGACCCAGTACTTC. Translation gives CASSELGLRSQETQYF. The full variable domain, completed using reference TRBV25-1 and TRBJ2-5, is EADIYQTPRYLVIGTGKKITLECSQTMGHDKMYWYQQDPGMELHLIHYSYGVNSTEKGDLSSESTVSRIRTEHFPLTLESARPSHTSQYLCASSELGLRSQETQYFGPGTRLLVL.